A single sample is the source of the 32 T cell receptor beta chains below, sequenced in a study of Graves' ophthalmopathy and Graves' hyperthyroidism. Researchers took RNA transcripts and amplified TCR beta CDR3 regions from them. An initial RT-PCR round employing HTBI primers preceded a second-round multiplex PCR. One entry per CDR3 protein, called by TCRdb with MiXCR from the multiplex PCR reads. The sample lists some 350,000 distinct CDR3 sequences, about a sixth occurring once. The sequencing input was peripheral blood. All receptors derive from an adult woman with stable Graves' hyperthyroidism.

The V call is TRBV29-1, the J call TRBJ1-3, with a possible D match to TRBD1 (6 bases). The CDR3 length is 14 residues. CDR1 and CDR2 (germline): SQVTM, ANQGSEA. V was cut by 2 bases and J by 2 bases, with 10 bases left in between. CDR3: CSVERDTTGNTIYF. The CDR3 coding sequence is TGCAGCGTTGAACGGGACACCACTGGAAACACCATATATTTT.

The V gene is TRBV6-1, the J gene TRBJ1-1; TRBD1 agrees at 8 bases. Germline CDR1 is MNHNS and CDR2 is SASEGT. V lost 7 bases, J lost 1 base, and 8 bases stayed unmatched. The CDR3 is made up of 15 amino acids. The CDR3 DNA reads TGTGCCAGCAAGATACCCGGGACAGGGAACACTGAAGCTTTCTTT. Protein product: CASKIPGTGNTEAFF.

This clonotype has ten or more counts. The rearrangement uses TRBV28 and TRBJ1-2; D gene unclear. Germline lookup yields CDR1 MDHEN and CDR2 SYDVKM. The CDR3 length is 13 residues. V dropped 6 bases and J dropped 4 bases, with 12 bases sitting between them. CDR3 bases: TGTGCCAGCAGCCCGAACGTCCCCTATGGCTACACCTTC. Protein sequence: CASSPNVPYGYTF.

This clonotype was detected many times. The CDR3 protein is CASSFFSTLAGPKETQYF. CDR3 bases: TGTGCCAGCAGTTTTTTCTCTACACTAGCGGGACCCAAAGAGACCCAGTACTTC. The chain uses TRBV12-3 or TRBV12-4 and TRBJ2-5, with 10 bases that match TRBD2. Germline trimming cut 3 bases from V and 3 bases from J; bases unmatched to any gene: 13. The CDR3 has 18 amino acids.

This clonotype has ten or more counts. This chain links TRBV3-1 with TRBJ1-1, with 7 bases identical to TRBD1. The ends lost 4 bases at V and 5 bases at J; junction bases unmatched: 7. From germline, CDR1 is LGHDT and CDR2 YNNKEL (reference sequence). The CDR3 length is 14 residues. This CDR3 is CASSPTSGGTEAFF. DNA for the CDR3: TGTGCCAGCAGCCCAACATCAGGGGGAACTGAAGCTTTCTTT.

The chain is built from TRBV28 and TRBJ2-4, with D perhaps TRBD2 (7 bases). Trimming cost V 10 bases and J 3 bases, with 13 bases left between them. The CDR3 runs 13 residues. Looked up from germline, CDR1 is MDHEN and CDR2 is SYDVKM. CDR3 protein: CAIRRGGKNIQYF. The CDR3, as DNA: TGTGCCATCCGGAGGGGGGGCAAAAACATTCAGTACTTC.

Ten or more counts support this clonotype. The J gene is TRBJ2-2, the V gene TRBV12-3 or TRBV12-4; TRBD2 is a possible D gene (6 bases). The ends were cut back, 3 bases at V and 0 bases at J, with 20 bases in the middle. The CDR3 spans 19 residues. The CDR3 sequence is CASSFRLLAEHANTGELFF. CDR3 DNA sequence: TGTGCCAGCAGTTTCCGCCTACTAGCAGAACATGCGAACACCGGGGAGCTGTTTTTT.

This clonotype came up many times. The chain uses TRBV10-3 and TRBJ2-7; 8 bases are a match to TRBD1. Unmatched junction bases numbered 11, after V lost 3 bases and J lost 4 bases. CDR1 and CDR2 (germline): ENHRY, SYGVKD. The CDR3 runs 16 residues. The CDR3 protein is CAISEPGQGGIYEQYF. Written as DNA, the CDR3 is TGTGCCATCAGTGAACCCGGACAGGGTGGGATTTACGAGCAGTACTTC.

This clonotype was counted many times. The chain couples TRBV25-1 to TRBJ1-3; no definite D call. The CDR3 contains 12 residues. Looked up from germline, CDR1 is MGHDK and CDR2 is SYGVNS. Trimming took off 7 bases at V and 0 bases at J, with 4 bases between the two ends. Written as DNA, the CDR3 is TGTGCCAGCAAGCTCTCTGGAAACACCATATATTTT. This translates into CASKLSGNTIYF. Using reference TRBV25-1 and TRBJ1-3 for the parts outside the CDR3, the full variable domain is EADIYQTPRYLVIGTGKKITLECSQTMGHDKMYWYQQDPGMELHLIHYSYGVNSTEKGDLSSESTVSRIRTEHFPLTLESARPSHTSQYLCASKLSGNTIYFGEGSWLTVV.

The chain links TRBV6-1 to TRBJ1-6; D gene unclear. Deletions cut 0 bases from V and 10 bases from J, with 13 bases between. The CDR3 has 15 amino acids. Germline V lookup: CDR1 MNHNS, CDR2 SASEGT. CDR3 sequence: CASSEALRSASPLHF. The CDR3 DNA reads TGTGCCAGCAGTGAAGCGCTAAGATCTGCGTCACCCCTCCACTTT.

The chain couples TRBV11-2 to TRBJ2-1; maybe TRBD1 (5 bases). The J call may not be correct, given that the DNA end is closer to TRBJ2-5. CDR1 is SGHAT, CDR2 FQNNGV, per germline. The CDR3 totals 14 residues. CDR3 nucleotides: TGTGCCAGCAGCTTAGGGGGCTGGGGAGAGACCCAGTACTTC. Translated: CASSLGGWGETQYF.

The rearrangement uses TRBV3-1 and TRBJ2-7; no reliable D call. Looked up from germline, CDR1 is LGHDT and CDR2 is YNNKEL (reference sequence). The CDR3 runs 12 residues. Trimming pared 3 bases from V and 3 bases from J, leaving 6 bases between. CDR3 bases: TGTGCCAGCAGCCAGACTTTCTACGAGCAGTACTTC. Encoded protein: CASSQTFYEQYF.

This clonotype was seen repeatedly, ten times or more. This rearrangement joins TRBV27 to TRBJ2-5; 7 bases line up with TRBD1. The CDR3 consists of 13 residues. Germline assignment: CDR1 MNHEY and CDR2 SMNVEV (reference sequence). With V trimmed by 2 bases and J by 5 bases, 2 bases remained unmatched. As DNA, the CDR3 is TGTGCCAGCAGTTTAATGGGACAGGAGACCCAGTACTTC. Its translation: CASSLMGQETQYF.

The sample holds many counts of this clonotype. The V gene is TRBV6-1, the J gene TRBJ2-5; the match to TRBD2 covers 13 bases. CDR1 MNHNS and CDR2 SASEGT come from the germline V gene. The junction had 8 bases not matched to a gene; V was cut back by 5 bases and J by 5 bases. The CDR3 is 16 residues long. CDR3 DNA sequence: TGTGCCAGCAGTAAACTAGCGGGAGGGCCCCGGGAGACCCAGTACTTC. This codes for CASSKLAGGPRETQYF.

This clonotype appeared a few times. The chain carries TRBV28 and TRBJ2-2, with 10 bases fitting TRBD1. The J segment lost 7 bases and the V segment lost 7 bases, leaving 6 bases of the junction unmatched. Germline V gene data show CDR1 as MDHEN and CDR2 as SYDVKM. The CDR3 consists of 14 residues. The CDR3 here is CASNRGTGDGELFF. In DNA, the CDR3 is TGTGCCAGCAATAGGGGGACAGGGGACGGGGAGCTGTTTTTT.

The J gene is TRBJ1-6, the V gene TRBV6-5, with a tentative D call TRBD1 (5 bases). The V end lost 5 bases, the J end lost 13 bases, and 15 bases lay between the germline ends. The CDR3 loop spans 13 amino acids. CDR1 and CDR2 (germline): MNHEY, SVGAGI. CDR3 coding DNA: TGTGCCAGCAGTCCTAACACAGGCCAGCCCCTCCACTTT. The encoded protein is CASSPNTGQPLHF.

This clonotype was observed at least ten times. The CDR3 loop is CASSALTGKRTEAFF. For the CDR3, the DNA is TGTGCCAGCAGCGCGTTGACAGGGAAGAGAACTGAAGCTTTCTTT. This chain uses TRBV7-8 with TRBJ1-1, with TRBD1 identical over 7 bases. V lost 5 bases, J lost 5 bases, and 11 bases stayed unmatched. The CDR3 extends over 15 amino acids. The germline V gene has CDR1 SGHVS and CDR2 FQNEAQ. The full variable domain, in which reference TRBV7-8 and TRBJ1-1 provide the parts outside the CDR3, is GAGVSQSPRYKVAKRGQDVALRCDPISGHVSLFWYQQALGQGPEFLTYFQNEAQLDKSGLPSDRFFAERPEGSVSTLKIQRTQQEDSAVYLCASSALTGKRTEAFFGQGTRLTVV.

This clonotype has a count of ten or more. The chain recombines TRBV25-1 with TRBJ2-7; perhaps TRBD2 as D (6 bases). Germline CDR1 and CDR2: MGHDK and SYGVNS. V gave up 0 bases and J gave up 0 bases, with 18 bases separating them. The CDR3 sequence is 18 residues long. The chain's CDR3 is CASSEYRGGSGSSYEQYF. DNA of the CDR3: TGTGCCAGCAGTGAATATAGGGGAGGTAGTGGGAGCTCCTACGAGCAGTACTTC.

This clonotype appeared many times. The rearrangement uses TRBV20-1 and TRBJ1-1; D remains ambiguous. The V and J ends lost 3 bases and 1 base respectively, with 9 bases between them. Germline values: CDR1 DFQATT, CDR2 SNEGSKA (reference sequence). The CDR3 runs to 13 residues. The CDR3 DNA is TGCAGTGCTAGTTCTTCCGGGAACACTGAAGCTTTCTTT. Amino acid sequence: CSASSSGNTEAFF.

This chain links TRBV3-1 with TRBJ1-2; D remains unclear. V was shortened by 2 bases and J by 7 bases, with 11 bases between the two germline ends. Germline CDR1 LGHDT, CDR2 YNNKEL (reference sequence). The CDR3 runs 13 residues. CDR3 protein: CASSQLPKTGYTF. In nucleotides, the CDR3 is TGTGCCAGCAGCCAATTGCCGAAGACTGGCTACACCTTC.

J is TRBJ2-7 and V is TRBV6-1; D possibly matches TRBD1 or TRBD2 (5 bases each). The CDR3 is 14 amino acids. V was clipped by 5 bases and J by 7 bases, with 18 bases between them. Germline lookup yields CDR1 MNHNS and CDR2 SASEGT. In nucleotides, the CDR3 is TGTGCCAGCAGTACGGGACGCATGGCGTGGGAGCAGTACTTC. This gives the protein CASSTGRMAWEQYF.

This clonotype has only a few counts. V is TRBV5-8 and J is TRBJ1-3; D is unresolved. V shed 4 bases and J shed 8 bases, with 10 bases lying between them. This CDR3 contains 12 residues. Germline lookup yields CDR1 SGHTS and CDR2 YDEGEE. CDR3 nucleotides: TGTGCCAGCAGCCGGTTGGGGTACACCATATATTTT. Amino acids: CASSRLGYTIYF.

The sample holds many counts of this clonotype. The chain joins TRBV28 to TRBJ2-7; possible D gene TRBD2, 6 bases. With 6 bases removed from V and 4 bases from J, the gap between germline ends came to 16 bases. Germline V gene lookup returns CDR1 MDHEN and CDR2 SYDVKM. The CDR3 loop spans 14 amino acids. For the CDR3, the DNA is TGTGCCAGCAGACCTGCCGGGACTGTATACGAGCAGTACTTC. It codes for CASRPAGTVYEQYF.

This clonotype showed up just a few times. The chain combines TRBV12-3 or TRBV12-4 with TRBJ1-1; D not certain. Trimming removed 3 bases from V and 5 bases from J, with 7 bases in between. The CDR3 is 12 amino acids. The CDR3 sequence is CASSFRATEAFF. CDR3 nucleotides: TGTGCCAGCAGTTTTAGGGCAACTGAAGCTTTCTTT.

The chain's CDR3 is CASSIERGIAEAFF. In nucleotides, the CDR3 is TGTGCCAGCAGCATCGAGAGGGGGATCGCTGAAGCTTTCTTT. The gene calls are TRBV6-2 or TRBV6-3 and TRBJ1-1; D possibly corresponds to TRBD1 (6 bases). The CDR3 runs to 14 residues. Deletions cut 6 bases from V and 6 bases from J, with 17 bases between. CDR1 and CDR2 from the germline V gene are MNHEY and SVGEGT.

This clonotype has at least ten counts. Since a much larger clone is just one base distant, this may be a read error. This sequence joins TRBV20-1 and TRBJ1-6; 9 bases are a match to TRBD1. The length of the CDR3 is 15 residues. Germline values: CDR1 DFQATT, CDR2 SNEGSKA (reference sequence). CDR3 bases: TGCAGTGCTAGAGTACAGGGGGCGATTAATTCACACCTCCACTTT. Amino acid sequence: CSARVQGAINSHLHF.

This clonotype has at least ten counts. At one end the junction does not follow the germline gene, possibly because of a read error. The chain couples TRBV12-3 or TRBV12-4 to TRBJ2-7, with 11 nucleotides matching TRBD2. The CDR3 loop spans 13 amino acids. The DNA for the CDR3 is TGTGCCAGCAGATTAGCGGGAGGGGTGGAGCAGTACTTC. Translation: CASRLAGGVEQYF.

The sample holds many counts of this clonotype. The chain is built from TRBV5-1 and TRBJ1-1; TRBD1 matches 7 bases. V shed 9 bases, J shed 4 bases, and the junction held 9 bases outside the gene matches. The length of the CDR3 is 13 residues. Per germline, CDR1 SGHRS and CDR2 YFSETQ. The CDR3 spells CATRQGGSTEAFF. The CDR3 region has the DNA TGCGCCACACGACAGGGTGGCAGCACTGAAGCTTTCTTT.

This clonotype was seen repeatedly, ten times or more. This chain uses TRBV5-6 with TRBJ1-3; D gene uncertain. Per germline, CDR1 SGHDT and CDR2 YYEEEE. Trimming stripped 0 bases from V and 8 bases from J, with 12 bases between. CDR3 length equals 14 residues. This CDR3 is CASSLVGVEDTIYF. The CDR3, as DNA: TGTGCCAGCAGCTTGGTTGGGGTTGAAGACACCATATATTTT.

This clonotype has ten or more counts. The rearrangement joins TRBV6-5 to TRBJ2-7; D not certain. The CDR3 runs 14 residues. Germline CDR1 is MNHEY and CDR2 is SVGAGI. With 0 bases removed from V and 7 bases from J, the gap between germline ends came to 13 bases. The CDR3 DNA reads as TGTGCCAGCAGTTACTCGACTGCGACCTTGGAGCAGTACTTC. Translation gives CASSYSTATLEQYF.

The chain recombines TRBV6-1 with TRBJ2-7, with TRBD1 matching over 9 bases. Germline V gene data show CDR1 as MNHNS and CDR2 as SASEGT. The CDR3 totals 14 residues. V dropped 6 bases and J dropped 2; count of bases not matched to a gene: 5. CDR3 bases: TGTGCCAGCAGACAGGGGGCGATTCCCTACGAGCAGTACTTC. It specifies CASRQGAIPYEQYF.

There are many counts of this clonotype. The chain carries TRBV28 and TRBJ2-6; D gene ambiguous. V was pared by 5 bases and J by 0 bases, with 8 bases between. This CDR3 is 15 amino acids long. Germline V gene lookup returns CDR1 MDHEN and CDR2 SYDVKM. CDR3: CASSQQSSGANVLTF. The CDR3 DNA is TGTGCCAGCAGTCAACAGAGCTCTGGGGCCAACGTCCTGACTTTC. Using reference TRBV28 and TRBJ2-6 for the parts outside the CDR3, the full variable domain is DVKVTQSSRYLVKRTGEKVFLECVQDMDHENMFWYRQDPGLGLRLIYFSYDVKMKEKGDIPEGYSVSREKKERFSLILESASTNQTSMYLCASSQQSSGANVLTFGAGSRLTVL.